This T cell receptor beta chain was documented in a study of cytomegalovirus exposure and HLA in healthy donors. Study at large: In a previous analysis, more than 90 million unique TCR beta sequences were found from 150 million to 200 million T cells. Study-level findings and limits: A few V segments could not be told apart, such as TRBV6-2 and TRBV6-3, and were left out. Follow-up analysis found HLA locus-dependent TCR association rates, highest for DRB1 and lowest for HLA-C.

As concerns this clone: The antigen remains unidentified.

The PCR ran on 60 Vbeta and 13 Jbeta primers. Profiled with immunoSEQ multiplex PCR; TCRdb holds only in-frame clones, not every one. The profile shows roughly 100,000 clones, 82% of them singletons. After removal of 5 bases from V and 15 bases from J, the junction contained 11 bases not matched to a gene. The CDR3 covers 14 residues. Germline assignment: CDR1 LNHDA and CDR2 SQIVND (reference sequence). The J gene is TRBJ1-6, the V gene TRBV19, with 9 positions matching TRBD1. The TCR was taken from a man in his forties or fifties in good health and CMV-seronegative. The sample taken for sequencing was PBMCs. CDR3: CASSGQGLVGVLHF. The CDR3 coding sequence is TGTGCCAGTAGTGGACAGGGGTTGGTTGGTGTCCTCCACTTT.